The T cell receptor beta chain described here comes from a study of T cell responses to AZD1222 COVID-19 vaccine. Study results and limitations: Breadth and depth of Spike-specific TCRs rose after two AZD1222 doses. No repertoire was sampled before or during the peak T cell response, only after it. Vaccine-associated CD4 TCRs spanned spike, dominant at 160-218 and 743-854.

This clone occurred a few times. Its antigen is unknown. CDR3 length equals 14 residues. Germline V gene lookup returns CDR1 LGHDT and CDR2 YNNKEL (reference sequence). V was pared by 4 bases and J by 5 bases, with 7 bases of the junction left unmatched. Profiled with immunoSEQ multiplex PCR; TCRdb holds only in-frame clones, not every one. The sample shows about 83,000 clones, 88% of them seen only once. The J gene is TRBJ2-7, the V gene TRBV3-1 (or the pseudogene TRBV3-2); 8 bases are a match to TRBD2. The sample was peripheral blood, taken on day 0 of MenACWY control vaccination. The receptor was isolated from an adult in good health. The CDR3 sequence: CASSPGLEPHEQYF. Here the CDR3 DNA reads TGTGCCAGCAGCCCGGGACTAGAGCCCCACGAGCAGTACTTC.